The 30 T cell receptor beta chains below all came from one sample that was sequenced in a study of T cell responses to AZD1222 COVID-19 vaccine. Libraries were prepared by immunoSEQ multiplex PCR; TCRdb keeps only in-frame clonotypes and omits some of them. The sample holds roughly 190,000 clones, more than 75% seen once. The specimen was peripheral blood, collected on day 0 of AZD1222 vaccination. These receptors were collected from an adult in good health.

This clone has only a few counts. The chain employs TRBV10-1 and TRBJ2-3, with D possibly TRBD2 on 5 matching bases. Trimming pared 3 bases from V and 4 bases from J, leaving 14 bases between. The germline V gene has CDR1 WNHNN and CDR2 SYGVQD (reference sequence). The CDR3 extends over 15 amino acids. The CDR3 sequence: CASSEAPTGADTQYF. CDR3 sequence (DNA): TGCGCCAGCAGTGAAGCCCCAACCGGGGCAGATACGCAGTATTTT.

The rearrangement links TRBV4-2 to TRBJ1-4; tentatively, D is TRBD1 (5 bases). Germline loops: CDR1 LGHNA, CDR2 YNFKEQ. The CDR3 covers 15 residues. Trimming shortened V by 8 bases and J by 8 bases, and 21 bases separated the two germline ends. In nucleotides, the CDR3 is TGTGCCAGCGGAAAGGCCGCAGGGCGAGACGAAAAACTGTTTTTT. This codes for CASGKAAGRDEKLFF.

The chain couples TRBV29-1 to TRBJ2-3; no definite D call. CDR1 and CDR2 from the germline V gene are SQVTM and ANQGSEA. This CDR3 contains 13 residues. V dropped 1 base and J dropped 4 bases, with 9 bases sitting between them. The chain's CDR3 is CSVEVGPSDTQYF. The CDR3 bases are TGCAGCGTTGAAGTCGGACCGTCAGATACGCAGTATTTT.

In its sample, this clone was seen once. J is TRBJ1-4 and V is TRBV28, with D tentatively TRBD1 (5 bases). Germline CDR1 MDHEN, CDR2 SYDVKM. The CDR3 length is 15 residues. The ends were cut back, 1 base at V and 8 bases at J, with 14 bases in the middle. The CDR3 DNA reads TGTGCCAGCAGTTTATCTCAGGGTCGGAAAGAAAAACTGTTTTTT. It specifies CASSLSQGRKEKLFF.

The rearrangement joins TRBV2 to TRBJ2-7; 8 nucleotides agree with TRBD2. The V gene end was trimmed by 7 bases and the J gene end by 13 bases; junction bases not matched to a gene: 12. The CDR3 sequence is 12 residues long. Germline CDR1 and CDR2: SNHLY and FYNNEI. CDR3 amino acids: CASTRAVAGQYF. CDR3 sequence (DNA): TGTGCCAGCACTCGGGCTGTAGCGGGACAATACTTC. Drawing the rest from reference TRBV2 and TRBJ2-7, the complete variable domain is EPEVTQTPSHQVTQMGQEVILRCVPISNHLYFYWYRQILGQKVEFLVSFYNNEISEKSEIFDDQFSVERPDGSNFTLKIRSTKLEDSAMYFCASTRAVAGQYFGPGTRLTVT.

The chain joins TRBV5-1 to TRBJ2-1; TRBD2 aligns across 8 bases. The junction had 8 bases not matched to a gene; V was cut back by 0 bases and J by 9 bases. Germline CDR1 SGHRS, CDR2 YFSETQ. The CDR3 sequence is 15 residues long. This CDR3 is CASSLASSGPVEQFF. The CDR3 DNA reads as TGCGCCAGCAGCTTGGCCTCTAGCGGGCCCGTTGAGCAGTTCTTC.

CDR3 protein: CASSQPASSAEQFF. Here the CDR3 DNA reads TGCGCCAGCAGCCAACCCGCGTCGAGTGCCGAGCAGTTCTTC. V is TRBV4-1 and J is TRBJ2-1; D unclear. The V end lost 2 bases, the J end lost 10 bases, and 15 bases lay between the germline ends. The CDR3 spans 14 residues. CDR1 is MGHRA, CDR2 YSYEKL, per germline.

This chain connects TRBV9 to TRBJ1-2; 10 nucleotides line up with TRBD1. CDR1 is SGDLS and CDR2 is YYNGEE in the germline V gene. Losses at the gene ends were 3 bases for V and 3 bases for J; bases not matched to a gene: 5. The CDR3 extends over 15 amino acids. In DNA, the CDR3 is TGTGCCAGCAGCGAGACAGGGGGCTATGACTATGGCTACACCTTC. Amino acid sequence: CASSETGGYDYGYTF.

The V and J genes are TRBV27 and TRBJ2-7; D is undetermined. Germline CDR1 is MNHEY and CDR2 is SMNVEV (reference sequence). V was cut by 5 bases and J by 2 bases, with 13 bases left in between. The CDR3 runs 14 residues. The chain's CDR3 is CASSRSQTTYEQYF. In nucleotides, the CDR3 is TGTGCCAGCAGTCGGTCACAGACCACCTACGAGCAGTACTTC.

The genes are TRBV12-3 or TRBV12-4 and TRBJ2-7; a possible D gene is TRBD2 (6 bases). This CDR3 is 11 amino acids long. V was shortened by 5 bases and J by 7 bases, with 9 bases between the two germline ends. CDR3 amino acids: CASSAAGEQYF. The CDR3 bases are TGTGCCAGCAGTGCAGCGGGTGAGCAGTACTTC.

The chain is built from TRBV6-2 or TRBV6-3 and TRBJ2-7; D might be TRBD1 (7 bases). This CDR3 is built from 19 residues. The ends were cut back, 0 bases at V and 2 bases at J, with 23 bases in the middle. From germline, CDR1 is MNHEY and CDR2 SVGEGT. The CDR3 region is CASSYSIKPGDSKTYEQYF. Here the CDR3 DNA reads TGTGCCAGCAGTTACTCGATAAAGCCGGGGGACAGTAAGACCTACGAGCAGTACTTC.

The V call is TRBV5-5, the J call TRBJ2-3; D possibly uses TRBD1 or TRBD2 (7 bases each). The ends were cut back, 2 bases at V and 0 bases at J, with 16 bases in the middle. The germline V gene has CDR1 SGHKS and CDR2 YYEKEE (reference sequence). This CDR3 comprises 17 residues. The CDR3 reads CASSLSRGGSSTDTQYF. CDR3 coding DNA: TGTGCCAGCAGCTTAAGCAGGGGGGGATCTAGCACAGATACGCAGTATTTT.

CDR3 loop: CASSLSTPGGSLYEQFF. The CDR3 DNA reads TGTGCCAGCAGTTTATCGACTCCCGGCGGGAGTTTATATGAGCAGTTCTTC. The V call is TRBV27, the J call TRBJ2-1, with 7 bases aligning to TRBD2. CDR1 is MNHEY, CDR2 SMNVEV, per germline (reference sequence). Trimming took 0 bases from V and 8 from J; bases not matched to a gene: 13. The CDR3 is 17 residues long.

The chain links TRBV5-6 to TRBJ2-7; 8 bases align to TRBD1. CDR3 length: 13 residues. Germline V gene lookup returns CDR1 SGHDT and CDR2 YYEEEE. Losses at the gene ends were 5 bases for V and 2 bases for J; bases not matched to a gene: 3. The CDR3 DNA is TGTGCCAGCAGGGACAGGGTCACCTACGAGCAGTACTTC. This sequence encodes CASRDRVTYEQYF.

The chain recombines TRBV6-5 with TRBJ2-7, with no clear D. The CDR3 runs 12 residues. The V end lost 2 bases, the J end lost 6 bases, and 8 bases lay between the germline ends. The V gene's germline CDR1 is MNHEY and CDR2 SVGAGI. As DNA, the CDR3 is TGTGCCAGCAGTTACCGTCGTGGCGAGCAGTACTTC. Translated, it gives CASSYRRGEQYF.

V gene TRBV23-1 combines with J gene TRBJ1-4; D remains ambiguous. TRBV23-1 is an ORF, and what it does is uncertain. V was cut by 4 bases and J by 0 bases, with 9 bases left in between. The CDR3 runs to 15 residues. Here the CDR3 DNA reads TGCGCCAGCAGTCCCCCCGGTGCAACTAATGAAAAACTGTTTTTT. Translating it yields CASSPPGATNEKLFF.

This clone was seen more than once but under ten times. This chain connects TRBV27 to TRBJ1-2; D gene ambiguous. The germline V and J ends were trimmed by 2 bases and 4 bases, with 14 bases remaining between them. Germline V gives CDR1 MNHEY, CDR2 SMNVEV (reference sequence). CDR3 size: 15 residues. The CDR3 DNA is TGTGCCAGCAGTTTAGACGCTCGAACGGGCTATGGCTACACCTTC. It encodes CASSLDARTGYGYTF.

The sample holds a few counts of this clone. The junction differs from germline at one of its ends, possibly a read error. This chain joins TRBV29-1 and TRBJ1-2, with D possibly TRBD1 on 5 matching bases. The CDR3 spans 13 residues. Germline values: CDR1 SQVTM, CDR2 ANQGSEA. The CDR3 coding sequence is TGCAGCGCTGAACCGACAGAACACTATGGCTACACCTTC. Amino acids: CSAEPTEHYGYTF.

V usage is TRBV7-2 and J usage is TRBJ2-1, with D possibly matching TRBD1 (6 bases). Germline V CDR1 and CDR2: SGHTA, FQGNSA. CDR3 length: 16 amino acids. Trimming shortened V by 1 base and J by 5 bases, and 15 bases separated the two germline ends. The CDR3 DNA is TGTGCCAGCAGCTTAGTATCGGTGGGGACAAACAATGAGCAGTTCTTC. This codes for CASSLVSVGTNNEQFF.

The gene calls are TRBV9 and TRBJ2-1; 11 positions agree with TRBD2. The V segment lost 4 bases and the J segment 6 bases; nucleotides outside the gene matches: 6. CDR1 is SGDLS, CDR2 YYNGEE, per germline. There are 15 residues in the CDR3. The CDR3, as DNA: TGTGCCAGCAGCCGGGCTAGCGGGGGGTCCAATGAGCAGTTCTTC. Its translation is CASSRASGGSNEQFF.

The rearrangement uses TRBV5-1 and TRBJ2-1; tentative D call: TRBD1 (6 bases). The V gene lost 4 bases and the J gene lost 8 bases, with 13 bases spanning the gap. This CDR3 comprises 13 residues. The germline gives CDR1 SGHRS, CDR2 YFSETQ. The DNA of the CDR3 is TGCGCCAGCAGCCAGGGGCCGGCCGATGAGCAGTTCTTC. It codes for CASSQGPADEQFF.

This chain's CDR3 is CASSSGQGVTYEQYF. CDR3 in DNA: TGTGCCAGCAGTTCCGGACAGGGGGTTACCTACGAGCAGTACTTC. V usage is TRBV6-5 and J usage is TRBJ2-7; 10 bases align to TRBD1. Trimming at V came to 4 bases and at J to 2 bases, leaving 5 bases not matched to a gene. CDR1 MNHEY and CDR2 SVGAGI come from the germline V gene. There are 15 residues in the CDR3.

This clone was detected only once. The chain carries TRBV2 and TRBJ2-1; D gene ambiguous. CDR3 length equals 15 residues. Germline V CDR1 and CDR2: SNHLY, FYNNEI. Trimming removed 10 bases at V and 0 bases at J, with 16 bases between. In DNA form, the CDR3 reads TGTGCCACCCTCAATGGAGCCAGCTCCTACAATGAGCAGTTCTTC. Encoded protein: CATLNGASSYNEQFF.

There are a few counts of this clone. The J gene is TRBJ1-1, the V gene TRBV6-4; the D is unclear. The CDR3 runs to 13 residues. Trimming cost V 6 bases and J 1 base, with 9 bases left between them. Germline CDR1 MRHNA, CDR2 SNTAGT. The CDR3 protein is CASRSPGNTEAFF. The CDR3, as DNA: TGTGCCAGCAGGAGTCCGGGGAACACTGAAGCTTTCTTT.

The CDR3 region has the DNA TGCGCCAGCAGTCAGAGGGGGCCCTCCTACGAGCAGTACTTC. This gives the protein CASSQRGPSYEQYF. The gene calls are TRBV5-1 and TRBJ2-7; 7 positions agree with TRBD1. V was pared by 5 bases and J by 0 bases, with 5 bases of the junction left unmatched. CDR3 length equals 14 residues. CDR1 and CDR2 (germline): SGHRS, YFSETQ.

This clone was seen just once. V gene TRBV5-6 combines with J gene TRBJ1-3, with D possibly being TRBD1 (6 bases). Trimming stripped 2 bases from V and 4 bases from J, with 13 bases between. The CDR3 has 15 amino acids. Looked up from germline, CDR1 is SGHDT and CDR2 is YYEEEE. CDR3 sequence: CASSFFPGDGNTIYF. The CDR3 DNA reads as TGTGCCAGCAGCTTTTTCCCAGGGGACGGAAACACCATATATTTT.

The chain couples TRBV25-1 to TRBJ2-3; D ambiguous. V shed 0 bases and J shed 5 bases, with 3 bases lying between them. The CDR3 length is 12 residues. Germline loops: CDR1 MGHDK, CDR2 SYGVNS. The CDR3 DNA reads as TGTGCCAGCAGTGAATATGGAGATACGCAGTATTTT. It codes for CASSEYGDTQYF.

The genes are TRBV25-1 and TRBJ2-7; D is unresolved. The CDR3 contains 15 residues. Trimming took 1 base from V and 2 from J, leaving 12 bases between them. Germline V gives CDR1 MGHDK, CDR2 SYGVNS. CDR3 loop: CASSESVRPTYEQYF. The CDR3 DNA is TGTGCCAGCAGTGAATCGGTCCGGCCAACCTACGAGCAGTACTTC.

In nucleotides, the CDR3 is TGCGCCAGCAGCTTACCTTCAGAGACCCAGTACTTC. Encoded protein: CASSLPSETQYF. The chain carries TRBV5-1 and TRBJ2-5; no clear D gene. This CDR3 region has 12 residues. V lost 2 bases and J 4 bases, leaving 6 bases between the germline ends. Germline V gene data show CDR1 as SGHRS and CDR2 as YFSETQ.

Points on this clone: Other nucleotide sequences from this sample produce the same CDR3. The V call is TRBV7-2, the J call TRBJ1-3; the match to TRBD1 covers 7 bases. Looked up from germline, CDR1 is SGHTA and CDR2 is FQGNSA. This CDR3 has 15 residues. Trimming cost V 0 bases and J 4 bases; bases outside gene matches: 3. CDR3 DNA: TGTGCCAGCAGCTTAGCCCCAGGGGGAGGAAACACCATATATTTT. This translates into CASSLAPGGGNTIYF.